What follows are 29 T cell receptor beta chains derived from one specimen sequenced in a study of siplizumab effects on memory and regulatory T cells. The repertoire was sequenced with immunoSEQ multiplex PCR; TCRdb's copy has only in-frame clones and lacks some. Among about 100,000 clones listed, just under 95% were seen once. Sequencing was carried out using non-Treg CD4+ T cells sorted from blood. These receptors originate from a human donor in good health.

The rearrangement uses TRBV4-1 and TRBJ2-7, with D perhaps TRBD1 (6 bases). The CDR3 consists of 17 residues. From germline, CDR1 is MGHRA and CDR2 YSYEKL. V was shortened by 4 bases and J by 3 bases, with 22 bases between the two germline ends. CDR3 sequence: CASSPSPLGTNHYEQYF. The CDR3 region has the DNA TGCGCCAGCAGCCCATCACCACTAGGGACAAACCACTACGAGCAGTACTTC.

This clone was detected once. The chain is built from TRBV6-6 and TRBJ1-5; D gene unclear. Germline V gives CDR1 MNHNY, CDR2 SVGAGI (reference sequence). V lost 2 bases and J 3 bases, leaving 11 bases between the germline ends. This CDR3 contains 15 residues. CDR3 coding DNA: TGTGCCAGCAGTTACGAGGGCAATTCCAATCAGCCCCAGCATTTT. Amino acids: CASSYEGNSNQPQHF.

Note on this clone: The germline gene is not matched at one end of the junction; a read error may be the cause. V and J are TRBV30 and TRBJ1-1; 11 bases fit TRBD1. CDR1 GTSNPN and CDR2 SVGIG come from the germline V gene (reference sequence). The CDR3 is 15 amino acids. CDR3 protein: CAWIVPGQGDARPRF. In DNA form, the CDR3 reads TGTGCCTGGATAGTCCCGGGACAGGGGGATGCTCGACCCCGCTTT.

V gene TRBV19 combines with J gene TRBJ2-7; D possibly corresponds to TRBD1 (6 bases). From germline, CDR1 is LNHDA and CDR2 SQIVND (reference sequence). Deletions cut 6 bases from V and 5 bases from J, with 17 bases between. The CDR3 runs 14 residues. CDR3 protein: CASRKQGMLHEQYF. The CDR3 nucleotides are TGTGCCAGTAGAAAACAGGGAATGCTTCACGAGCAGTACTTC.

The gene calls are TRBV27 and TRBJ2-7; 9 bases map to TRBD2. Germline V gene lookup returns CDR1 MNHEY and CDR2 SMNVEV (reference sequence). CDR3 size: 15 residues. After removal of 1 base from V and 2 bases from J, the junction contained 3 bases not matched to a gene. The CDR3 DNA is TGTGCCAGCAGTTTATTTTCTAGCGGGGCCTACGAGCAGTACTTC. Translating it yields CASSLFSSGAYEQYF.

CDR3 amino acids: CASSLGLAGVEQFF. The CDR3 DNA reads as TGCGCCAGCAGCCTAGGACTAGCGGGAGTTGAGCAGTTCTTC. The J gene is TRBJ2-1, the V gene TRBV4-1; 13 bases agree with TRBD2. This CDR3 spans 14 amino acids. V shed 4 bases and J 9 bases; nucleotides not matched to a gene: 3. Germline lookup yields CDR1 MGHRA and CDR2 YSYEKL.

The chain couples TRBV29-1 to TRBJ2-5; D uncertain. The CDR3 extends over 12 amino acids. From germline, CDR1 is SQVTM and CDR2 ANQGSEA. V was clipped by 6 bases and J by 2 bases, with 10 bases between them. The CDR3 sequence: CSVVTEQETQYF. For the CDR3, the DNA is TGCAGCGTGGTAACAGAGCAAGAGACCCAGTACTTC.

The J gene is TRBJ2-3, the V gene TRBV28; 12 positions match TRBD2. The CDR3 consists of 16 residues. J lost 5 bases, V lost 6 bases, and 9 bases had no gene match. Looked up from germline, CDR1 is MDHEN and CDR2 is SYDVKM. The CDR3 DNA sequence: TGTGCCAGCAGCCTCGGACTAGCGGGGAGGAAAGATACGCAGTATTTT. Translating it yields CASSLGLAGRKDTQYF.

The CDR3 DNA is TGTGCCAGCAGAACGGACAGGAACAATAATGAAAAACTGTTTTTT. Amino acid sequence: CASRTDRNNNEKLFF. This chain uses TRBV11-2 with TRBJ1-4; 7 bases line up with TRBD1. This CDR3 region has 15 residues. Trimming cost V 6 bases and J 4 bases; bases outside gene matches: 8. CDR1 is SGHAT and CDR2 is FQNNGV in the germline V gene.

The rearrangement joins TRBV2 to TRBJ1-5, with D unclear. The germline gives CDR1 SNHLY, CDR2 FYNNEI. This CDR3 region has 11 residues. Trimming removed 3 bases at V and 7 bases at J, with 4 bases between. The CDR3 DNA reads TGTGCCAGCAGTGACGGCCAGCCCCAGCATTTT. Its translation is CASSDGQPQHF. Combining the CDR3 with reference TRBV2 and TRBJ1-5 gives the whole variable domain EPEVTQTPSHQVTQMGQEVILRCVPISNHLYFYWYRQILGQKVEFLVSFYNNEISEKSEIFDDQFSVERPDGSNFTLKIRSTKLEDSAMYFCASSDGQPQHFGDGTRLSIL.

The rearrangement uses TRBV5-1 and TRBJ1-5; unclear D gene. CDR1 and CDR2 from the germline V gene are SGHRS and YFSETQ. The V gene lost 4 bases and the J gene lost 1 base, with 12 bases spanning the gap. The CDR3 spans 15 residues. The CDR3 sequence is CASSLGGQSNQPQHF. The CDR3, as DNA: TGCGCCAGCAGCCTAGGTGGGCAGAGCAATCAGCCCCAGCATTTT.

The chain is built from TRBV4-1 and TRBJ1-5; D is undetermined. This CDR3 has 16 residues. The V gene lost 0 bases and the J gene lost 2 bases, with 11 bases spanning the gap. The V gene's germline CDR1 is MGHRA and CDR2 YSYEKL. In nucleotides, the CDR3 is TGCGCCAGCAGCCAAGATCTGACAAAAGGCAATCAGCCCCAGCATTTT. The encoded protein is CASSQDLTKGNQPQHF.

The V and J genes are TRBV27 and TRBJ2-7, with 10 nucleotides matching TRBD1. J lost 7 bases, V lost 6 bases, and 9 bases had no gene match. CDR1 and CDR2 (germline): MNHEY, SMNVEV (reference sequence). This CDR3 is 14 amino acids long. The CDR3 sequence: CASRSLDRGFEQYF. For the CDR3, the DNA is TGTGCCAGCAGATCTTTGGACAGGGGGTTTGAGCAGTACTTC.

V and J are TRBV5-1 and TRBJ2-3; no clear D gene. Trimming cost V 0 bases and J 0 bases, with 11 bases left between them. This CDR3 has 16 amino acids. The V gene's germline CDR1 is SGHRS and CDR2 YFSETQ. The DNA for the CDR3 is TGCGCCAGCAGCTTGGGACTGGCTACTAGCACAGATACGCAGTATTTT. Translated: CASSLGLATSTDTQYF. The full variable domain, its missing parts supplied by reference TRBV5-1 and TRBJ2-3, is KAGVTQTPRYLIKTRGQQVTLSCSPISGHRSVSWYQQTPGQGLQFLFEYFSETQRNKGNFPGRFSGRQFSNSRSEMNVSTLELGDSALYLCASSLGLATSTDTQYFGPGTRLTVL.

The J gene is TRBJ2-5, the V gene TRBV5-4, with D unresolved. CDR3 length: 13 residues. Per germline, CDR1 SGHNT and CDR2 YYREEE (reference sequence). Trimming took 1 base from V and 4 from J, leaving 8 bases between them. In DNA, the CDR3 is TGTGCCAGCAGCTTGACGGGCCCAGAGACCCAGTACTTC. Translating gives CASSLTGPETQYF.

The chain carries TRBV10-2 and TRBJ2-2; TRBD2 is a possible D gene (6 bases). Between the trimmed V and J ends, which lost 7 bases and 5 bases, there was a span of 14 bases. The CDR3 covers 14 residues. CDR1 is WSHSY, CDR2 SAAADI, per germline. The CDR3 here is CASKITRGTGELFF. The CDR3 DNA follows: TGCGCCAGCAAGATTACTCGGGGGACCGGGGAGCTGTTTTTT.

This clone was counted once. The J gene is TRBJ2-7, the V gene TRBV5-6; 8 bases fit TRBD2. CDR1 is SGHDT and CDR2 is YYEEEE in the germline V gene. The CDR3 loop spans 15 amino acids. With V trimmed by 2 bases and J by 2 bases, 6 bases remained unmatched. In DNA form, the CDR3 reads TGTGCCAGCAGCTTCAGCGGGAGACCGCCCTACGAGCAGTACTTC. Protein sequence: CASSFSGRPPYEQYF.

CDR3 DNA: TGTGCCAGCAGTTTTGAGGACGTGAACACCATATATTTT. Encoded protein: CASSFEDVNTIYF. V and J are TRBV28 and TRBJ1-3; D is ambiguous. Germline V gene lookup returns CDR1 MDHEN and CDR2 SYDVKM. The CDR3 extends over 13 amino acids. Trimming pared 3 bases from V and 7 bases from J, leaving 10 bases between.

The genes are TRBV19 and TRBJ2-1; possibly TRBD1 for D (5 bases). This CDR3 has 14 amino acids. Trimming cost V 7 bases and J 1 base, with 11 bases left between them. Germline lookup yields CDR1 LNHDA and CDR2 SQIVND (reference sequence). The CDR3 region is CASTHRGSYNEQFF. CDR3 coding DNA: TGTGCCAGTACCCATAGGGGTTCCTACAATGAGCAGTTCTTC.

The V call is TRBV27, the J call TRBJ2-7, with TRBD1 as a possible D gene (5 bases). The CDR3 totals 14 residues. V shed 2 bases and J shed 0 bases, with 8 bases lying between them. Germline CDR1 is MNHEY and CDR2 is SMNVEV (reference sequence). The CDR3 DNA is TGTGCCAGCAGTTTAAGGGGCAACTCCTACGAGCAGTACTTC. Translating gives CASSLRGNSYEQYF.

V is TRBV6-5 and J is TRBJ1-1; possible D gene TRBD1, 6 bases. From germline, CDR1 is MNHEY and CDR2 SVGAGI. Trimming cost V 3 bases and J 8 bases, with 10 bases left between them. This CDR3 has 12 residues. The CDR3 here is CASSYRQGEAFF. Here the CDR3 DNA reads TGTGCCAGCAGTTATCGGCAGGGGGAAGCTTTCTTT.

The chain combines TRBV5-1 with TRBJ2-2; 9 positions agree with TRBD1. With V trimmed by 4 bases and J by 4 bases, 14 bases remained unmatched. The germline V gene has CDR1 SGHRS and CDR2 YFSETQ. The CDR3 loop spans 18 amino acids. The CDR3 sequence: CASSRLIGGTGPTGELFF. CDR3 DNA: TGCGCCAGCAGCAGGTTAATTGGAGGGACAGGGCCCACCGGGGAGCTGTTTTTT. The variable domain in full, completed from reference TRBV5-1 and TRBJ2-2, reads KAGVTQTPRYLIKTRGQQVTLSCSPISGHRSVSWYQQTPGQGLQFLFEYFSETQRNKGNFPGRFSGRQFSNSRSEMNVSTLELGDSALYLCASSRLIGGTGPTGELFFGEGSRLTVL.

The chain recombines TRBV6-1 with TRBJ1-1; 7 positions agree with TRBD1. Unmatched junction bases numbered 13, after V lost 7 bases and J lost 5 bases. From germline, CDR1 is MNHNS and CDR2 SASEGT. CDR3 length equals 15 residues. CDR3 DNA sequence: TGTGCCAGCACCAAAACCCGGGACAGTCGAACTGAAGCTTTCTTT. Its translation: CASTKTRDSRTEAFF.

The chain has TRBV10-1 and TRBJ2-5, with D perhaps matching TRBD2 (6 bases). The DNA end favors TRBJ2-7, so the J call may be wrong. From germline, CDR1 is WNHNN and CDR2 SYGVQD (reference sequence). CDR3 size: 13 residues. CDR3 in amino acids: CASSVEGSYEQYF. CDR3 sequence (DNA): TGCGCCAGCAGTGTGGAGGGGTCCTACGAGCAGTACTTC.

The chain uses TRBV5-4 and TRBJ2-7; 8 bases agree with TRBD1. This CDR3 contains 15 residues. CDR1 and CDR2 (germline): SGHNT, YYREEE (reference sequence). The ends lost 0 bases at V and 3 bases at J; junction bases unmatched: 5. The CDR3 region has the DNA TGTGCCAGCAGCTTGGGCGGGACAGGTTTCTACGAGCAGTACTTC. Its protein is CASSLGGTGFYEQYF.

The J gene is TRBJ1-1, the V gene TRBV7-9; D is ambiguous. Trimming cost V 2 bases and J 1 base, with 5 bases left between them. Germline V gives CDR1 SEHNR, CDR2 FQNEAQ (reference sequence). This CDR3 has 13 amino acids. Written as DNA, the CDR3 is TGTGCCAGCAGCTTATACTCGAACACTGAAGCTTTCTTT. Amino acids: CASSLYSNTEAFF. The full variable domain, its missing parts supplied by reference TRBV7-9 and TRBJ1-1, is DTGVSQNPRHKITKRGQNVTFRCDPISEHNRLYWYRQTLGQGPEFLTYFQNEAQLEKSRLLSDRFSAERPKGSFSTLEIQRTEQGDSAMYLCASSLYSNTEAFFGQGTRLTVV.

The chain joins TRBV28 to TRBJ2-5, with 8 bases aligning to TRBD2. The CDR3 runs 14 residues. V trimming: 5 bases; J trimming: 5 bases; junction bases outside the gene matches: 7. Germline lookup yields CDR1 MDHEN and CDR2 SYDVKM. CDR3 region: CASSEDSGKETQYF. CDR3 bases: TGTGCCAGCAGTGAGGATAGCGGGAAGGAGACCCAGTACTTC.

The V call is TRBV15, the J call TRBJ2-5; weak D call: TRBD2 (6 bases). This CDR3 contains 13 residues. The ends were cut back, 1 base at V and 5 bases at J, with 8 bases in the middle. Germline assignment: CDR1 LNHNV and CDR2 YYDKDF (reference sequence). CDR3 protein: CATSRGTTETQYF. Written as DNA, the CDR3 is TGTGCCACCAGCAGAGGGACTACCGAGACCCAGTACTTC.

V is TRBV18 and J is TRBJ1-3, with D tentatively TRBD1 (6 bases). The CDR3 runs to 19 residues. Trimming stripped 1 base from V and 2 bases from J, with 21 bases between. The germline CDR1 and CDR2 sequences are KGHSH and LQKENI. CDR3 bases: TGTGCCAGCTCACCACTCGTCGGGGGCGCGGTTCGTCCTGGAAACACCATATATTTT. It translates to CASSPLVGGAVRPGNTIYF. The whole variable domain, remainder taken from reference TRBV18 and TRBJ1-3, is NAGVMQNPRHLVRRRGQEARLRCSPMKGHSHVYWYRQLPEEGLKFMVYLQKENIIDESGMPKERFSAEFPKEGPSILRIQQVVRGDSAAYFCASSPLVGGAVRPGNTIYFGEGSWLTVV.